Listed here is a single T cell receptor beta chain. Method: immunoSEQ multiplex PCR; TCRdb's copy keeps in-frame clones and lacks some. The sample lists about 150,000 clones, over 65% occurring once. This sample stems from a study of blood T cell repertoires in COVID-19. The sample taken for sequencing was peripheral blood. The TCR sequence derives from a man aged 50 to 59 with acute or convalescent COVID-19.

The chain's CDR3 is CASSPPPTSGGQETQYF. The DNA of the CDR3 is TGTGCCAGCAGCCCACCTCCCACTAGCGGGGGCCAAGAGACCCAGTACTTC. This sequence joins TRBV5-4 and TRBJ2-5; 11 positions match TRBD2. J gave up 1 base and V 4 bases, and 9 bases lay outside the gene matches. Germline values: CDR1 SGHNT, CDR2 YYREEE (reference sequence). The CDR3 covers 17 residues.